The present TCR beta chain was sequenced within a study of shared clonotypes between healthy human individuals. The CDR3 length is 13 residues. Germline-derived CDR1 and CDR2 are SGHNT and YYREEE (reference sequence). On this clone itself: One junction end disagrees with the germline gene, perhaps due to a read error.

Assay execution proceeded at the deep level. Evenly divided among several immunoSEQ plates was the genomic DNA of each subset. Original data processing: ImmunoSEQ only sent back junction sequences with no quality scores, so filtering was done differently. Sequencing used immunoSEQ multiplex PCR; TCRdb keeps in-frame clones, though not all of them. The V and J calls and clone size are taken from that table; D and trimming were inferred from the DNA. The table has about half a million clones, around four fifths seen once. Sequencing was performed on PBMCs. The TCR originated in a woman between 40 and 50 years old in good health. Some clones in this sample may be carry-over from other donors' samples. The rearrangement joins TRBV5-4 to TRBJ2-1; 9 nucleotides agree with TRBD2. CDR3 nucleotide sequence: TGTGCCAGCAGCTTGGAGGGTAGCGGGAGCCTACTCTTC. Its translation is CASSLEGSGSLLF.